This T cell receptor beta chain is from a study of regulatory T cells in long-lasting Graves disease. Overall study context: Graves' patients, diagnosed recently, had received antithyroid drugs under 3 months. General study points: Small numbers of samples may have cut accuracy. Persistent patients had a count of shared public clonotypes (around 2,700) that exceeded that of new patients (approximately 1,000).

Time point reported: newly diagnosed GD, antithyroid drugs for less than 3 months. TCR sequences were obtained from RNA taken from PBMCs. It was American Thyroid Association guidelines that determined Graves' disease diagnosis. Both iRepertoire HTBI primers and Arm-PCR of CDR3 regions were used to build the TCR beta libraries. TCRdb re-called the multiplex PCR reads through MiXCR, storing one row per CDR3 protein. The top ten clones hold approximately 9.3% of a sample with roughly 500,000 distinct CDR3 sequences, 13% of them seen once. With regard to this clonotype: Its antigen is still unknown.

V was cut by 5 bases and J by 4 bases, with 11 bases left in between. This CDR3 has 13 residues. Per germline, CDR1 SQVTM and CDR2 ANQGSEA. Separately, the same data were catalogued under a study of T cells in Graves' hyperthyroidism and ophthalmopathy.

The sample here was peripheral blood mononuclear cells (PBMCs), taken at new diagnosis, from a patient treated with antithyroid drugs. This clonotype was sampled from a man aged 25 to 40 with Graves disease. V usage is TRBV29-1 and J usage is TRBJ2-2; the D call may be TRBD1 or TRBD2 (5 bases each). The CDR3 DNA reads as TGCAGCGTTATCCGGGACGCCACCGGGGAGCTGTTTTTT. The encoded protein is CSVIRDATGELFF.